This T cell receptor beta chain was recovered during a study of T cell changes during pregnancy in multiple sclerosis. Germline V gene sequence: CDR1 MNHEY, CDR2 SMNVEV (reference sequence). The CDR3 consists of 15 residues. V gave up 5 bases and J gave up 7 bases, with 20 bases separating them. This clone was counted only a few times. Generated by immunoSEQ multiplex PCR, the TCRdb table keeps only in-frame clones and is missing some. The sample shows roughly 69,000 clones, roughly 88% of them seen only once. Source: peripheral blood, taken in the third trimester of pregnancy. The chain couples TRBV27 to TRBJ1-2, with a tentative D call TRBD1 (6 bases). This receptor was identified in a female donor with multiple sclerosis, enrolled in a pregnancy study. Written as DNA, the CDR3 is TGTGCCAGCAGTCGAACGACAGGTCTTCTCGGTGGCTACACCTTC. As protein: CASSRTTGLLGGYTF.